This record looks at one T cell receptor beta chain sequence and its context. Its antigen is still unknown. This sample also contains other DNA sequences that code for the same CDR3. Germline V gene sequence: CDR1 SGHKS, CDR2 YYEKEE (reference sequence). Trimming shortened V by 0 bases and J by 3 bases, and 6 bases separated the two germline ends. The CDR3 length is 13 residues. This sample is part of a study of cytomegalovirus exposure and HLA in healthy donors. Study-level results: At a 0.05 false discovery rate, a later analysis found around 17,000 TCR beta sequences to be associated with HLA alleles.

The PCR made use of 60 Vbeta and 13 Jbeta primers. Here immunoSEQ multiplex PCR was the method, and the copy in TCRdb shows in-frame clones only, minus some. The table records 200,000 to 250,000 clones, approximately 82% of them present only once. The specimen sequenced was PBMCs. This TCR derives from an older woman in good health and CMV-seropositive. The chain carries TRBV5-5 and TRBJ1-1; D is unresolved. CDR3 DNA: TGTGCCAGCAGCTTGGGCGGGCACACTGAAGCTTTCTTT. The encoded protein is CASSLGGHTEAFF.